One and the same sample provided the 2 T cell receptor beta chains below, sequenced in a study of T cell changes during pregnancy in multiple sclerosis. Clones were read by immunoSEQ multiplex PCR, and TCRdb kept only the in-frame ones, dropping some. The repertoire holds about 43,000 clones, with more than 75% as singletons. The specimen sequenced was PBMCs (not recorded whether the cells were cultured). The receptors originated from a female donor with multiple sclerosis, enrolled in a pregnancy study.

This chain uses TRBV6-5 with TRBJ1-2, with D unclear. The CDR3 loop spans 15 amino acids. The germline V gene encodes CDR1 MNHEY and CDR2 SVGAGI. Between the trimmed V and J ends, which lost 2 bases and 4 bases, there was a span of 14 bases. CDR3 protein: CASSYAVTVGYGYTF. Written as DNA, the CDR3 is TGTGCCAGCAGTTACGCCGTAACGGTGGGCTATGGCTACACCTTC.

The chain links TRBV18 to TRBJ1-1, with TRBD1 matching 10 bases. Looked up from germline, CDR1 is KGHSH and CDR2 is LQKENI. V was pared by 6 bases and J by 6 bases, with 10 bases of the junction left unmatched. The CDR3 is 15 amino acids. The CDR3 protein is CASSPGQGESAEAFF. The CDR3 coding sequence is TGTGCCAGCTCCCCCGGACAGGGGGAGAGCGCTGAAGCTTTCTTT.